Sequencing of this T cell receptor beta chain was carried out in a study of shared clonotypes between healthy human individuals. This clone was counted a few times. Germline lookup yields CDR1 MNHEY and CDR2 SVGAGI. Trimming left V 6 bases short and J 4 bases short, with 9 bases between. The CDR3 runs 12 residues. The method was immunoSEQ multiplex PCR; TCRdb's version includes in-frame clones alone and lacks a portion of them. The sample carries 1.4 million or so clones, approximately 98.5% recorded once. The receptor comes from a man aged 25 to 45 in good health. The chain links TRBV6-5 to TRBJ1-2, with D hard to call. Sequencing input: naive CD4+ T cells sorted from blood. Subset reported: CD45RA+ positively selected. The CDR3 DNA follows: TGTGCCAGCAGCCCCGACCGCTATGGCTACACCTTC. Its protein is CASSPDRYGYTF.